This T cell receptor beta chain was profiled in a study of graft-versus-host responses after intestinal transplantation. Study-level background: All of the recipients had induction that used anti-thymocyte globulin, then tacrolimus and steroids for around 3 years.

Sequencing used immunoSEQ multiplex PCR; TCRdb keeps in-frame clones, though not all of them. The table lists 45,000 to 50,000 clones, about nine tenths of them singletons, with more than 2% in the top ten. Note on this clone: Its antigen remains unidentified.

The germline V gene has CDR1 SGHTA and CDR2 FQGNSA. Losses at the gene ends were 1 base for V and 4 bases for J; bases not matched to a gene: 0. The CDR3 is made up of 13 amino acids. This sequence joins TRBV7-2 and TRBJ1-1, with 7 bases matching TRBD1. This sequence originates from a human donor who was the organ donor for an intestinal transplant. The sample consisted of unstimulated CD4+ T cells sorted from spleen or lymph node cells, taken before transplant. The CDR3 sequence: CASSLGQGTEAFF. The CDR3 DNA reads TGTGCCAGCAGCTTAGGACAGGGCACTGAAGCTTTCTTT.